The 6 T cell receptor beta chains below were found in one sample sequenced in a study of cytomegalovirus exposure and HLA in healthy donors. PCR was performed using 60 Vbeta and 13 Jbeta primers. Repertoires were generated with immunoSEQ multiplex PCR, while TCRdb's copy carries only in-frame clones and drops some. The sample includes 130,000 or so clones, more than 80% of them seen just once. The sequencing sample was made of PBMCs. The receptors derive from a man aged 40-49 years in good health and CMV-seronegative.

The gene calls are TRBV27 and TRBJ1-1; D unresolved. The germline gives CDR1 MNHEY, CDR2 SMNVEV (reference sequence). This CDR3 is 15 amino acids long. V was clipped by 5 bases and J by 0 bases, with 13 bases between them. The CDR3 sequence: CASSPIGPMNTEAFF. The CDR3 DNA reads TGTGCCAGCAGTCCAATTGGGCCGATGAACACTGAAGCTTTCTTT.

This chain links TRBV19 with TRBJ1-5; 8 bases map to TRBD1. The CDR3 length is 14 residues. Trimming took 4 bases from V and 6 from J; bases not matched to a gene: 5. In germline, CDR1 is LNHDA, CDR2 SQIVND (reference sequence). CDR3 amino acids: CASSTGTGGQPQHF. DNA of the CDR3: TGTGCCAGTAGTACCGGGACAGGCGGTCAGCCCCAGCATTTT.

The chain uses TRBV27 and TRBJ1-2; 10 bases agree with TRBD1. The CDR3 has 13 amino acids. Losses at the gene ends were 8 bases for V and 7 bases for J; bases not matched to a gene: 7. Germline V gives CDR1 MNHEY, CDR2 SMNVEV (reference sequence). In DNA form, the CDR3 reads TGTGCCAGCTCGCGAGGGACAGGGGCTGGCTACACCTTC. Its translation: CASSRGTGAGYTF.

The chain is built from TRBV9 and TRBJ2-3; a possible D gene is TRBD2 (6 bases). Per the germline V gene, CDR1 is SGDLS and CDR2 is YYNGEE. The CDR3 totals 14 residues. Trimming took 3 bases from V and 1 from J, leaving 9 bases between them. CDR3 region: CASSEGLGTDTQYF. DNA for the CDR3: TGTGCCAGCAGCGAGGGACTCGGCACAGATACGCAGTATTTT. Full variable domain (rest looked up from reference TRBV9 and TRBJ2-3): DSGVTQTPKHLITATGQRVTLRCSPRSGDLSVYWYQQSLDQGLQFLIQYYNGEERAKGNILERFSAQQFPDLHSELNLSSLELGDSALYFCASSEGLGTDTQYFGPGTRLTVL.

In its sample, this clone was seen once. This chain links TRBV27 with TRBJ2-5; D is unresolved. Deletions cut 5 bases from V and 0 bases from J, with 16 bases between. Germline assignment: CDR1 MNHEY and CDR2 SMNVEV (reference sequence). The CDR3 consists of 16 residues. CDR3 sequence: CASSPLRTWYQETQYF. The CDR3 DNA is TGTGCCAGCAGTCCGCTGCGTACCTGGTACCAAGAGACCCAGTACTTC.

The chain combines TRBV5-1 with TRBJ2-2, with TRBD2 identical over 7 bases. V dropped 5 bases and J dropped 7; count of bases not matched to a gene: 11. Germline V lookup: CDR1 SGHRS, CDR2 YFSETQ. This CDR3 contains 15 residues. The CDR3 nucleotides are TGCGCCAGCAGGTCACAGGCCGGCGGGGGCGGGGAGCTGTTTTTT. It encodes CASRSQAGGGGELFF. Based on the CDR3 plus reference TRBV5-1 and TRBJ2-2, the full variable domain is KAGVTQTPRYLIKTRGQQVTLSCSPISGHRSVSWYQQTPGQGLQFLFEYFSETQRNKGNFPGRFSGRQFSNSRSEMNVSTLELGDSALYLCASRSQAGGGGELFFGEGSRLTVL.